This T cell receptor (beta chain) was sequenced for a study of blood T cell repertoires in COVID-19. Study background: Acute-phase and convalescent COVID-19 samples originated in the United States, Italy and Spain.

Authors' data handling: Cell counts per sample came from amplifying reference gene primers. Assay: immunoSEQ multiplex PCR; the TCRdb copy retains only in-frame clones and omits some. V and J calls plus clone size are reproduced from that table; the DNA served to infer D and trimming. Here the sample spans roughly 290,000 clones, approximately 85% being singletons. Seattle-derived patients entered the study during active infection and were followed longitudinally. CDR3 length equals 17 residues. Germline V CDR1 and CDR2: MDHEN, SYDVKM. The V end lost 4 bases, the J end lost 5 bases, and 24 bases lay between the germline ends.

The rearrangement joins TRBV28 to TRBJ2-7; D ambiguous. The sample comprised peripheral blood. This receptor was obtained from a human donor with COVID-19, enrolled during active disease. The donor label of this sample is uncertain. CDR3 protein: CASSSPAAVVSLDEQYF. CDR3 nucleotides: TGTGCCAGCAGTTCCCCCGCTGCGGTGGTGAGTTTGGACGAGCAGTACTTC.